This T cell receptor (beta chain) derives from a study of blood T cell repertoires in COVID-19. As for the study in general: COVID-19 samples from acute and convalescent phases originated in the United States, Italy and Spain. T cells, B-cell-depleted T cells, or PBMCs provided the cDNA or gDNA that served as material.

In the original processing: From reference gene primer amplification, estimates of nucleated cell counts were derived. The data were produced by immunoSEQ multiplex PCR, yet TCRdb's version contains in-frame clones alone and is incomplete. The D gene and trimming were derived from the DNA, and the V and J assignments and clone size from that table. The sample shows 130,000 or so clones, under 90% of them seen only once. The V segment lost 6 bases and the J segment 1 base; nucleotides outside the gene matches: 3. The CDR3 sequence is 14 residues long. The germline CDR1 and CDR2 sequences are MNHEY and SVGAGI.

This receptor was identified in a woman aged 60-75 years with acute or convalescent COVID-19. The chain uses TRBV6-5 and TRBJ1-3; 7 bases map to TRBD1. Sequenced material: peripheral blood. The CDR3 DNA reads TGTGCCAGCAGCCTGACAGGGTCTGGAAACACCATATATTTT. Translation: CASSLTGSGNTIYF.